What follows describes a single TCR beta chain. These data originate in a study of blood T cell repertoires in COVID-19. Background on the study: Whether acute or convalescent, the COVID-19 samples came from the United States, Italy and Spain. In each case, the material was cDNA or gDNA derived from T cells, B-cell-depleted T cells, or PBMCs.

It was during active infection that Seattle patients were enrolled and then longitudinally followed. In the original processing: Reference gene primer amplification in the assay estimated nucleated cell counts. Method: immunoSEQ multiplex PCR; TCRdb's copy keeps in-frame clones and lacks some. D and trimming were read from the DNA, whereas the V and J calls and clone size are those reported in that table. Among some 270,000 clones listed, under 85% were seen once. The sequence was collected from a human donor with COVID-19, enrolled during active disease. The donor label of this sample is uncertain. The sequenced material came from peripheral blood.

The CDR3 bases are TGTGCCTGGAGTAGGACAGGAGTCTATGGCTACACCTTC. This translates into CAWSRTGVYGYTF. V and J are TRBV30 and TRBJ1-2; 7 bases line up with TRBD1. The CDR3 is 13 residues long. After removal of 2 bases from V and 4 bases from J, the junction contained 4 bases not matched to a gene. Germline CDR1 reads GTSNPN; CDR2 reads SVGIG (reference sequence).